The T cell receptor (beta chain) under discussion was sequenced for a study of T cell changes during pregnancy in multiple sclerosis. Assay: immunoSEQ multiplex PCR; the TCRdb copy retains only in-frame clones and omits some. The sample comprises over 60,000 clones, about 91% of which are singletons, and roughly 0.3% rests with the top ten. Germline CDR1 is MRHNA and CDR2 is SNTAGT. This CDR3 region has 14 residues. V shed 3 bases and J 5 bases; nucleotides not matched to a gene: 4. This clonotype was sampled from a female donor in good health, enrolled as a control in a pregnancy study. V is TRBV6-4 and J is TRBJ1-2; the match to TRBD1 covers 9 bases. The specimen was CD4+ T cells from peripheral blood mononuclear cells, collected in the third trimester of pregnancy. The CDR3 here is CASSESGTGYGYTF. The CDR3 region has the DNA TGTGCCAGCAGTGAATCCGGGACAGGGTATGGCTACACCTTC.